This entry is about one T cell receptor beta chain. The antigen it binds to is not known. No base qualities exist here, and no much larger clone lies one base off it. CD8 naive samples were obtained by positive selection for CCR7 among CD45RO-negative cells, yielding a CD45RA+CCR7+ population from which TemRA cells were excluded. Donors were healthy HIV-negative adults with no recently reported acute infections or vaccinations. Every donor was a Caucasian adult living in Nashville, Tennessee, USA. Blood was obtained by leukapheresis, after which PBMCs were separated by Ficoll-Histopaque density gradient centrifugation and cryopreserved in liquid nitrogen vapor phase. Purity and quantity of every magnetically sorted T cell population were checked by analytical flow cytometry. Genomic DNA was isolated from every sorted fraction and measured by UV absorbance on a Nanodrop 2000c. Trimming leaves V shorter by 7 bases and J shorter by 0 bases, with the junction holding 5 bases beyond the gene matches. The CDR1 and CDR2 encoded by the germline V gene (reference sequence) are MNHNY and SVGAGI. The cysteine opens and the phenylalanine closes a CDR3 of 15 amino acids. Just the 45-base CDR3 DNA is kept, in frame starting at base 1.

The data were taken from a study of shared clonotypes between healthy human individuals (dated by TCRdb to 2018 to 2021). As for the study more broadly: A few men and two women, aged 18 to 49 years, made up the cohort. To increase sequencing depth and limit assay-specific biases, TCR repertoire library preparation and sequencing were carried out by different laboratories using diverse techniques. For each donor, three plates each were used for CD4 naive and CD4 memory, two plates were used for CD8 naive, and one plate was used for CD8 memory. Leukapheresis yielded between about 0.8 and 8.9 billion PBMCs per donor. Blood TCR repertoires of several healthy adults were deeply sequenced to estimate repertoire size and the extent of clonotype sharing between individuals. The study at large found these results: Higher generation probabilities were observed for clonotypes shared by all four sorted-subset donors than for non-shared clonotypes. Larger estimated clonotype richness was generally found for naive subsets than for memory subsets. Because the study included only a small number of donors, the genetic and exposure-history diversity represented was limited. Based on pairwise subsampling, the degree of clonotype sharing among donors was expected to be affected by sequencing depth. Rarefaction of sorted-subset datasets indicated incomplete sequencing despite the large sequencing depth. Sampling was restricted to blood, and TCR repertoires in tissue are likely to differ from TCR repertoires in blood. Approximately 5% of naive CD4, 3% to 3.5% of naive CD8, 2.3% of memory CD4, and 0.4% of memory CD8 clonotypes were shared across several donors.

TCR CDR3 regions were amplified from genomic DNA by multiplex PCR using the deep immunoSEQ assay. Genomic DNA extracted from each cell subset was distributed evenly over all wells of several immunoSEQ 96-well plates, and each plate served as one replicate. For sorted subsets, each replicate PCR was loaded with 200 ng genomic DNA, equivalent to about 30,000 T cell genomes. The purified libraries were quantified using a Qubit 3.0 fluorometer, sized with a Bioanalyzer 2100, and then quantified again using the KAPA Library Quantification kit. Every immunoSEQ 96-well plate was sequenced on a separate single-read 150-cycle Illumina NextSeq 550 flow cell. Concerning the study's data processing: The immunoSEQ output contained only junctional sequences without quality scores, so filtering could not match that applied to full-length reads. To assign V/J genes and CDR3, sequences were annotated against IMGT germline references using PyIR, a Python wrapper for IgBLAST v1.9. Reads with weak V/J assignments (E-value above 1e-6), missing CDR3, stop codons, out-of-frame junctions, or ambiguous translated residues were removed. V3J clonotypes were defined as sequences sharing the same inferred V gene, J gene, and CDR3 amino acid sequence. The percentage overlap between two repertoires was calculated by dividing the number of shared unique clonotypes by the size of the smaller repertoire. Richness of each repertoire was evaluated using RTK rarefaction, the Chao1 estimator, and Recon v2.1 estimates of unobserved clonotypes. Generation probabilities were computed with OLGA for all TCRbeta clonotypes obtained by the gDNA method from a handful of donors. TCRdb re-hosts the immuneACCESS table, in-frame sequences only. Its copies lack some clones; in the studies checked, an unresolved V gene accounts for under half of them, and the cause for the rest is not known. V and J calls and clone size are given by that table; D and trimming were obtained from the DNA. The sample table contains about 2 million clones; only one count was recorded for roughly 94% of them. About 1.1% of the sample belongs to the ten largest clones.

Sequencing was performed on naive CD8+ T cells sorted from blood. The sample's cell subset or site label is to be understood as: CD45RA+CCR7+. The chain links TRBV6-6 with TRBJ2-5, with 10 bases in between that match TRBD1. This TCR was sampled from a man between 18 and 29 years old in good health. The bases are TGTGCCAGCATCGGGACAGGGGTGTACCAAGAGACCCAGTACTTC. This sequence encodes CASIGTGVYQETQYF.